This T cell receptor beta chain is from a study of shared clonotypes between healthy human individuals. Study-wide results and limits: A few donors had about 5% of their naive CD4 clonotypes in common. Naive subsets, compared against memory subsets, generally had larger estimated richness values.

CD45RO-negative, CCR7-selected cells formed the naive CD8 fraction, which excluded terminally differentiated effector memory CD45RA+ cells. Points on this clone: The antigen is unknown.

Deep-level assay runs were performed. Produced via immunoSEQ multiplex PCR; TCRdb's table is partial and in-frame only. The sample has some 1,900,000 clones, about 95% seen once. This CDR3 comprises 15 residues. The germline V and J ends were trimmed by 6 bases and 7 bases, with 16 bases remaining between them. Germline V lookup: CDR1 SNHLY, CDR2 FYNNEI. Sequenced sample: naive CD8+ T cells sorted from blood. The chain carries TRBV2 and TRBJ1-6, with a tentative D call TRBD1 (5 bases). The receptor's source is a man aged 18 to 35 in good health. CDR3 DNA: TGTGCCAGCAGCGAACACAGGTCCGGGAATTCACCCCTCCACTTT. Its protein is CASSEHRSGNSPLHF.